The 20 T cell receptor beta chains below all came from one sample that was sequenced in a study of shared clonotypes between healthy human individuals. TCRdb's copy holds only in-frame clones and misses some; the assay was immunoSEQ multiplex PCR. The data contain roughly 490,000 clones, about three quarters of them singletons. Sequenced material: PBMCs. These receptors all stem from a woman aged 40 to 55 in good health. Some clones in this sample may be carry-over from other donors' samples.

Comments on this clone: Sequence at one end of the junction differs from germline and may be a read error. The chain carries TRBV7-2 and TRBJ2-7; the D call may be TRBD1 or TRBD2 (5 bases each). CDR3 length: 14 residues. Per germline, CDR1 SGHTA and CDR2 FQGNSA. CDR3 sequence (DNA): TGTGCCAGCAGCCTAGCAGTAGGGGACTACGAGCAGTACTTC. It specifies CASSLAVGDYEQYF.

Here the CDR3 DNA reads TGTGCCAGCAGGGATTGGGCTAGCGGGAGGGTCGAGCAGTACTTC. Translating it yields CASRDWASGRVEQYF. The chain is built from TRBV2 and TRBJ2-7; 12 positions match TRBD2. The CDR3 runs 15 residues. With 6 bases clipped from V and 6 bases from J, the junction kept 9 bases outside the gene matches. CDR1 SNHLY and CDR2 FYNNEI come from the germline V gene.

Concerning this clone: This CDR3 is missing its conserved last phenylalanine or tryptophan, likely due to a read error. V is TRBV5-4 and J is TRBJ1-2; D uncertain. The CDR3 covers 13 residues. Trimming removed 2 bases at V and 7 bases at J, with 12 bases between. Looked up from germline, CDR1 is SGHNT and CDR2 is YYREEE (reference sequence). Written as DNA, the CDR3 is TGTGCCAGCAGCTTTAGAGGGTACCCTGGCTACACCCTC. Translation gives CASSFRGYPGYTL.

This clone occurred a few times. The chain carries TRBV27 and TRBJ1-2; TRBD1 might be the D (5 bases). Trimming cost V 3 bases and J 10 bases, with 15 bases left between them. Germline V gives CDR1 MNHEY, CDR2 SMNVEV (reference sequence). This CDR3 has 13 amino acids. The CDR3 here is CASSFRQGNDYTF. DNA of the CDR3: TGTGCCAGCAGTTTTCGGCAGGGCAACGACTACACCTTC.

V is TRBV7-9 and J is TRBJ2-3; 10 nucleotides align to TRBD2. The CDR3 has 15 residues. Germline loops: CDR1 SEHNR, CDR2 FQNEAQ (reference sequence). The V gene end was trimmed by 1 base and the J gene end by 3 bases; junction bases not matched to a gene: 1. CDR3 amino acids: CASSLGTSGTDTQYF. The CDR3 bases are TGTGCCAGCAGCTTAGGGACTAGCGGAACAGATACGCAGTATTTT.

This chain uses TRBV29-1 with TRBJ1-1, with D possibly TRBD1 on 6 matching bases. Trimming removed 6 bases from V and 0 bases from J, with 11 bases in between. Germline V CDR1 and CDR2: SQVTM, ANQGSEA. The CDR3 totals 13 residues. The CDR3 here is CSVSGHLNTEAFF. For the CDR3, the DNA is TGCAGCGTGTCGGGACACCTGAACACTGAAGCTTTCTTT.

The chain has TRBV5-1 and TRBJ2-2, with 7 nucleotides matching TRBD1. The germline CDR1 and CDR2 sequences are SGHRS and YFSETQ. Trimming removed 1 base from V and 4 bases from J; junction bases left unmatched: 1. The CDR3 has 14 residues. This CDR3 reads CASSLRDSTGELFF. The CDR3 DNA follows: TGCGCCAGCAGCTTGAGGGACAGCACCGGGGAGCTGTTTTTT.

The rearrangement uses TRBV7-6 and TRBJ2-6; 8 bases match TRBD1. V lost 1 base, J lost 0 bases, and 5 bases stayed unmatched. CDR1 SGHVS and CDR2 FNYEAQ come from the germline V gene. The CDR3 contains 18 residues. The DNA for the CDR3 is TGTGCCAGCAGCTTAGGGACAGGGTCCAGCTCTGGGGCCAACGTCCTGACTTTC. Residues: CASSLGTGSSSGANVLTF.

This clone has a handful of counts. CDR3 coding DNA: TGCGCCAGCAATCCTCTTGCGGGGGCTACCTACAATGAGCAGTTCTTC. Translated: CASNPLAGATYNEQFF. The chain is built from TRBV5-1 and TRBJ2-1, with D perhaps TRBD2 (7 bases). The germline CDR1 and CDR2 sequences are SGHRS and YFSETQ. The CDR3 consists of 16 residues. The V end lost 6 bases, the J end lost 2 bases, and 18 bases lay between the germline ends.

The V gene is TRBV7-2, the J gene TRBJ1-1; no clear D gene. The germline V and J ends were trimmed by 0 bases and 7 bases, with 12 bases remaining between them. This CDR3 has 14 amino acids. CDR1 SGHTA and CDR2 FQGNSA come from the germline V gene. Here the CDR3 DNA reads TGTGCCAGCAGCTTAGCTTTATCCGCGGGTGAAGCTTTCTTT. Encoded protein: CASSLALSAGEAFF.

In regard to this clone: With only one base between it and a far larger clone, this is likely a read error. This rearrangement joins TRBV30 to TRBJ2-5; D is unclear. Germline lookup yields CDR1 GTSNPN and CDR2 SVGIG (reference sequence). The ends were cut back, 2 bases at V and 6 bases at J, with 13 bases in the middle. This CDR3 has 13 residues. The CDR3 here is CAWSHGSRKTQYF. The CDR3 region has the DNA TGTGCCTGGAGTCACGGCAGTCGGAAGACCCAGTACTTC.

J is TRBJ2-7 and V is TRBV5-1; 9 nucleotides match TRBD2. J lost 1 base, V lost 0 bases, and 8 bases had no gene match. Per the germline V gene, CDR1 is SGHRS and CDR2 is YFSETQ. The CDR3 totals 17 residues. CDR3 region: CASSLAPRSGRSYEQYF. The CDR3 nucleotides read TGCGCCAGCAGCTTGGCACCTCGCAGCGGGAGGTCCTACGAGCAGTACTTC.

CDR3 region: CATSRAREGAFF. The CDR3 DNA sequence: TGTGCCACCTCCCGAGCCAGGGAGGGAGCTTTCTTT. The chain joins TRBV6-1 to TRBJ1-1; tentative D call: TRBD1 (5 bases). The CDR3 has 12 residues. V dropped 10 bases and J dropped 10 bases, with 19 bases sitting between them. In germline, CDR1 is MNHNS, CDR2 SASEGT.

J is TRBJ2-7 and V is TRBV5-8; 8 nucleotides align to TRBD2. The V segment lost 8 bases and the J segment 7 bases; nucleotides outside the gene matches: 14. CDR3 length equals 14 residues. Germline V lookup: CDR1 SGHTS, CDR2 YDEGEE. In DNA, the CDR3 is TGTGCCAGTTGGAGAACGGGAGGGCCAGGGGAGCAGTACTTC. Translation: CASWRTGGPGEQYF. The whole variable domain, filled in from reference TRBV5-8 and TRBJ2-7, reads EAGVTQSPTHLIKTRGQQATLRCSPISGHTSVYWYQQALGLGLQFLLWYDEGEERNRGNFPPRFSGRQFPNYSSELNVNALELEDSALYLCASWRTGGPGEQYFGPGTRLTVT.

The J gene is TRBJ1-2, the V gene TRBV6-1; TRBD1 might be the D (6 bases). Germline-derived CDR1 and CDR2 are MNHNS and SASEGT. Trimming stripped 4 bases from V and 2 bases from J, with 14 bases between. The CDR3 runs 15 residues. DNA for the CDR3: TGTGCCAGCAGTGCACAACCCGACAGGAACTATGGCTACACCTTC. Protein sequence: CASSAQPDRNYGYTF.

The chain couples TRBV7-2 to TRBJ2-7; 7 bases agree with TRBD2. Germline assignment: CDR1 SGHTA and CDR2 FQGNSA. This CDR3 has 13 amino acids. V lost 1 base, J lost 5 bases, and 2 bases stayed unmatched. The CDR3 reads CASSLGRGNEQYF. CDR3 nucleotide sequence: TGTGCCAGCAGCTTAGGGCGGGGGAACGAGCAGTACTTC.

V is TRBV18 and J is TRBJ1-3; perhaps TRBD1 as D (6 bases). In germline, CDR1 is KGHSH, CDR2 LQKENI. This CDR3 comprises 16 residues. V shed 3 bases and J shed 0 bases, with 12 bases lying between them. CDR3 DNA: TGTGCCAGCTCACCCTGGACAGCGAGCTCTGGAAACACCATATATTTT. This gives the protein CASSPWTASSGNTIYF.

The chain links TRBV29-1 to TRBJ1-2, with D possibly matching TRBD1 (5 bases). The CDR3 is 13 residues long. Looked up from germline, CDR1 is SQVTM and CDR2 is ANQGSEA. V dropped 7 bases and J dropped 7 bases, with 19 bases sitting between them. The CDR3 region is CSAARGDLFGYTF. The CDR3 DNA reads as TGCAGCGCCGCTCGGGGGGACCTATTTGGCTACACCTTC.

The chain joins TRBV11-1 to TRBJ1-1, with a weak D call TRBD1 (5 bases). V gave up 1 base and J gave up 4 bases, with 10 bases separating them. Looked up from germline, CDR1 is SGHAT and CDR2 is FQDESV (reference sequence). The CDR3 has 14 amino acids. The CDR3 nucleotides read TGTGCCAGCAGCTTAGGCCAGGGTGCCACTGAAGCTTTCTTT. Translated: CASSLGQGATEAFF.

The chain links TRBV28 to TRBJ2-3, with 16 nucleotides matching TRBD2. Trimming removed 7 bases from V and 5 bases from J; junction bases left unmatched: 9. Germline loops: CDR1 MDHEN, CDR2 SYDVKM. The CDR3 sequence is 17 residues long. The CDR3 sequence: CASTEGLAGGWGDTQYF. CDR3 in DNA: TGTGCCAGCACCGAGGGACTAGCGGGAGGGTGGGGAGATACGCAGTATTTT.